This TCR beta chain is from a study of T cell changes during pregnancy in multiple sclerosis. Profiling relied on immunoSEQ multiplex PCR, and the TCRdb table lists in-frame clones only, not all of them. The sample has roughly 100,000 clones, about 89% seen once. Of note for this clone: The junction and the germline gene differ at one end; a read error may be behind it.

The CDR3 consists of 17 residues. CDR1 is SSHAT, CDR2 FNYEAQ, per germline (reference sequence). The sequencing used peripheral blood, collected after pregnancy. The chain recombines TRBV7-7 with TRBJ2-5, with TRBD1 matching 8 bases. This clonotype was sampled from a female donor with multiple sclerosis, enrolled in a pregnancy study. CDR3 nucleotide sequence: TGTGCTAGCAGCTTACGCCCAGGGGGCTTTAGGGAAGAGACCCAGTACTTC. Protein sequence: CASSLRPGGFREETQYF.